A selection of T cell receptor beta chains follows, all from one sample in a study of blood T cell repertoires in COVID-19. The protocol was immunoSEQ multiplex PCR, while the TCRdb copy is restricted to in-frame clones and leaves out a portion. Of some 500,000 clones in the sample, 85% to 90% were seen once. Sample: PBMCs or T cells enriched from blood (not recorded which). The source is a woman aged 40-49 years who had recovered from COVID-19. Both conserved end residues are part of each CDR3. The order of the fields is D gene, clone size, J gene, V gene, CDR3 DNA, CDR3 protein. A D gene is named only where the DNA matches it firmly. Clone size, where shown, is once, few, many, or a class for clones that have expanded.

NA NA TRBJ1-1 TRBV7-7 TGTGCCAGCAGCTTAGATCGACACTCGAACACTGAAGCTTTCTTT CASSLDRHSNTEAFF
NA NA TRBJ1-2 TRBV10-3 TGTGCCATCAGTGGAGTCGGGATTTATGGCTACACCTTC CAISGVGIYGYTF
TRBD2 NA TRBJ2-1 TRBV10-1 TGCGCCAGCAGTGAGGCTAGCGGCAATGAGCAGTTCTTC CASSEASGNEQFF
TRBD2 NA TRBJ2-7 TRBV6-6 TGTGCCAGCAGTCAGACTAGCGGGAGGCCCCCCCTGGGCGAGCAGTACTTC CASSQTSGRPPLGEQYF
TRBD2 once TRBJ2-1 TRBV6-5 TGTGCCAGCAGGGGGACTAGCGGATACAATGAGCAGTTCTTC CASRGTSGYNEQFF
NA NA TRBJ1-3 TRBV10-3 TGTGCCATCAGTGAGTCGCGAGTAGCTGGAAACACCATATATTTT CAISESRVAGNTIYF
TRBD1 NA TRBJ2-7 TRBV5-1 TGCGCCAGCAGCTTGGACCCAACAGGGGTTGGAGAGCAGTACTTC CASSLDPTGVGEQYF
TRBD2 NA TRBJ2-7 TRBV4-3 TGCGCCAGCAGCCAAGATCAGCTAGCGGGACTCCGCTACGAGCAGTACTTC CASSQDQLAGLRYEQYF
NA NA TRBJ1-2 TRBV19 TGTGCCAGTAGTATAGAGGAGACGGTTCCATATGGCTACACCTTC CASSIEETVPYGYTF
NA NA TRBJ2-7 TRBV7-9 TGTGCCAGCAGCCCACTGACAGCCAGCTACGAGCAGTACTTC CASSPLTASYEQYF
NA once TRBJ2-7 TRBV25-1 TGTGCCAGCAGTGATTGGCAAGCGGGACACACCTACGAGCAGTACTTC CASSDWQAGHTYEQYF
TRBD1 NA TRBJ1-2 TRBV2 TGTGCCAGCAGGTCCCGGACAGGGGGCGGCTATGGCTACACCTTC CASRSRTGGGYGYTF
NA once TRBJ2-7 TRBV9 TGTGCCAGCAGCGTAGCCGGCGGCCACGAGCAGTACTTC CASSVAGGHEQYF
TRBD2 NA TRBJ2-2 TRBV4-1 TGCGCCAGCATCGCCGGACTAGCGGGAACCGGGGAGCTGTTTTTT CASIAGLAGTGELFF
TRBD1 NA TRBJ1-1 TRBV6-5 TGTGCCAGCAGACAGGGGATACGCATGAACACTGAAGCTTTCTTT CASRQGIRMNTEAFF
NA NA TRBJ2-2 TRBV5-4 TGTGCCAGCAGCTCCTCTCCCGGGGAGCTGTTTTTT CASSSSPGELFF
NA NA TRBJ1-1 TRBV19 TGTGCCAGTAGTATAGGCATGGGGAGGGTGCTCACTGAAGCTTTCTTT CASSIGMGRVLTEAFF
NA NA TRBJ1-3 TRBV7-9 TGTGCCAGCAGCTCCGACTACTCTGGAAACACCATATATTTT CASSSDYSGNTIYF
NA NA TRBJ1-1 TRBV10-3 TGTGCCATCAGTGGGCAGGTGGACACTGAAGCTTTCTTT CAISGQVDTEAFF
NA NA TRBJ2-1 TRBV10-3 TGTGCCATCAGTGAGCGGGATGAGCAGTTCTTC CAISERDEQFF
TRBD1 NA TRBJ1-3 TRBV11-3 TGTGCCAGCAGCTTCAACACAGGGGGCGTCAGAAACACCATATATTTT CASSFNTGGVRNTIYF
TRBD2 few TRBJ2-2 TRBV12-5 TGTGCTAGTGGTTTGGGCCACAGCGGGGGGAACACCGGGGAGCTGTTTTTT CASGLGHSGGNTGELFF
NA NA TRBJ1-5 TRBV19 TGTGCCAGTAGTCCGAGCGACAGGTACAATCAGCCCCAGCATTTT CASSPSDRYNQPQHF
NA NA TRBJ2-7 TRBV7-2 TGTGCCAGCAGTCGCGAAAGGGAGGCCTACGAGCAGTACTTC CASSREREAYEQYF
NA NA TRBJ2-7 TRBV3-1/TRBV3-2 TGTGCCAGCAGTCCCCTTTCCGGCTCCTACGAGCAGTACTTC CASSPLSGSYEQYF
TRBD1 NA TRBJ1-2 TRBV13 TGTGCCAGCAGCTTAGACCTCACCACCCCGGGACAGGGAAGCGGCGGCTACACCTTC CASSLDLTTPGQGSGGYTF
TRBD2 NA TRBJ2-7 TRBV24-1 TGTGCCACCAGTGAGTTAGCGGGAAGGCAGTACTTC CATSELAGRQYF
TRBD2 NA TRBJ2-1 TRBV7-2 TGTGCCAGCAGCTTAGTGTCTAGCGGGAGCAATGAGCAGTTCTTC CASSLVSSGSNEQFF
TRBD2 few TRBJ2-1 TRBV29-1 TGCAGCGTCACTAGCGGGAGGGCCGTTGAGCAGTTCTTC CSVTSGRAVEQFF
TRBD1 NA TRBJ1-1 TRBV24-1 TGTGCCACCAGTGCTACCGGGACAGGGAACACTGAAGCTTTCTTT CATSATGTGNTEAFF
NA NA TRBJ1-4 TRBV20-1 TGCAGTGCTAGTTTAGAGAGACGGGGGGCAGACGAAAAACTGTTTTTT CSASLERRGADEKLFF